The 20 T cell receptor beta chains below all came from one sample that was sequenced in a study of cytotoxic CD8 clonotypes in ibrutinib-treated CLL. Libraries were prepared by immunoSEQ multiplex PCR; TCRdb keeps only in-frame clonotypes and omits some of them. Altogether over 120,000 clones are present, about 84% being singletons, with the ten largest covering approximately 7.6%. This sample comprised PBMCs, obtained after 36 months of ibrutinib treatment. The receptors were gathered from a human donor with chronic lymphocytic leukemia.

V is TRBV11-2 and J is TRBJ2-1, with 11 bases that match TRBD2. Germline V gene lookup returns CDR1 SGHAT and CDR2 FQNNGV. V gave up 4 bases and J gave up 5 bases; unmatched junction bases: 7. This CDR3 contains 16 residues. The CDR3 bases are TGTGCCAGCAGCTCTCCTCCGGGACTAGCGGACAATGAGCAGTTCTTC. It encodes CASSSPPGLADNEQFF.

This clone was observed a handful of times. CDR3 sequence reads: CASSREPGDLQHF. CDR3 sequence (DNA): TGTGCCAGCAGCCGAGAACCGGGGGATCTACAGCATTTT. The chain couples TRBV7-2 to TRBJ1-5; a weak D match, TRBD1 (5 bases). Trimming stripped 5 bases from V and 13 bases from J, with 18 bases between. This CDR3 is built from 13 residues. Germline V gene sequence: CDR1 SGHTA, CDR2 FQGNSA.

The chain recombines TRBV30 with TRBJ2-5; possibly TRBD1 or TRBD2 for D (5 bases each). The V end was cut by 0 bases, the J end by 6 bases, with 11 bases between. There are 13 residues in the CDR3. Germline V gene sequence: CDR1 GTSNPN, CDR2 SVGIG (reference sequence). The CDR3 DNA is TGTGCCTGGAGTGTGGTTACGGGGCAGACCCAGTACTTC. Translated, it gives CAWSVVTGQTQYF.

In its sample, this clone was seen once. V usage is TRBV6-5 and J usage is TRBJ2-2; 7 bases are a match to TRBD2. The CDR3 sequence is 14 residues long. Germline V gene data show CDR1 as MNHEY and CDR2 as SVGAGI. Trimming took 8 bases from V and 9 from J; bases not matched to a gene: 12. CDR3 residues: CASSPGLVFRELFF. Written as DNA, the CDR3 is TGTGCCAGCTCCCCTGGACTAGTTTTCCGGGAGCTGTTTTTT.

The rearrangement joins TRBV2 to TRBJ1-1; D possibly corresponds to TRBD1 (5 bases). V gave up 5 bases and J gave up 1 base, with 11 bases separating them. Germline CDR1 and CDR2: SNHLY and FYNNEI. This CDR3 comprises 14 residues. Written as DNA, the CDR3 is TGTGCCAGCAGTATACAGGTATCGAACACTGAAGCTTTCTTT. Translation: CASSIQVSNTEAFF.

The V and J genes are TRBV28 and TRBJ2-3, with TRBD2 identical over 11 bases. The J segment lost 6 bases and the V segment lost 7 bases, leaving 6 bases of the junction unmatched. CDR1 is MDHEN, CDR2 SYDVKM, per germline. CDR3 length equals 14 residues. CDR3 bases: TGTGCCAGCACGAATAGCGGGGGGGTGGATACGCAGTATTTT. It specifies CASTNSGGVDTQYF.

The rearrangement uses TRBV5-1 and TRBJ1-2; weak D call: TRBD1 (6 bases). V was cut by 3 bases and J by 5 bases, with 23 bases left in between. The CDR3 loop spans 17 amino acids. Germline V gene data show CDR1 as SGHRS and CDR2 as YFSETQ. The CDR3 DNA reads as TGCGCCAGCAGCTCCTTTTTTATGAACAGGGAGCCGTATGGCTACACCTTC. Its protein is CASSSFFMNREPYGYTF.

The gene calls are TRBV5-1 and TRBJ1-4, with 9 bases fitting TRBD1. Trimming removed 0 bases from V and 7 bases from J; junction bases left unmatched: 7. Germline lookup yields CDR1 SGHRS and CDR2 YFSETQ. The CDR3 consists of 16 residues. The CDR3 protein is CASSLAPGTGTEKLFF. The CDR3, as DNA: TGCGCCAGCAGCTTGGCCCCCGGGACAGGGACTGAAAAACTGTTTTTT.

The sample holds a few counts of this clone. The J gene is TRBJ1-1, the V gene TRBV6-1; D is unclear. Trimming removed 1 base at V and 3 bases at J, with 6 bases between. Per the germline V gene, CDR1 is MNHNS and CDR2 is SASEGT. The CDR3 sequence is 13 residues long. The CDR3 nucleotides read TGTGCCAGCAGTGAAGTGGAGTACACTGAAGCTTTCTTT. This sequence encodes CASSEVEYTEAFF.

The CDR3 reads CASSPNPLTGNYTF. The CDR3 region has the DNA TGTGCCAGCAGCCCCAACCCCCTGACAGGAAACTACACCTTC. The chain recombines TRBV9 with TRBJ1-2, with D perhaps TRBD1 (6 bases). There are 14 residues in the CDR3. The V and J ends lost 4 bases and 10 bases respectively, with 20 bases between them. Looked up from germline, CDR1 is SGDLS and CDR2 is YYNGEE.

J is TRBJ1-2 and V is TRBV7-8; D unclear. The CDR3 runs 15 residues. Germline V gene data show CDR1 as SGHVS and CDR2 as FQNEAQ. Trimming took 6 bases from V and 0 from J, leaving 14 bases between them. The DNA of the CDR3 is TGTGCCAGCAGTTCTTGGGTTGAGGCTAACTATGGCTACACCTTC. As protein: CASSSWVEANYGYTF. The variable domain in full, with the rest retrieved from reference TRBV7-8 and TRBJ1-2, is GAGVSQSPRYKVAKRGQDVALRCDPISGHVSLFWYQQALGQGPEFLTYFQNEAQLDKSGLPSDRFFAERPEGSVSTLKIQRTQQEDSAVYLCASSSWVEANYGYTFGSGTRLTVV.

This clone was detected only once. The rearrangement links TRBV11-2 to TRBJ2-5; TRBD2 might be the D (5 bases). The V end lost 5 bases, the J end lost 2 bases, and 15 bases lay between the germline ends. Germline V gene lookup returns CDR1 SGHAT and CDR2 FQNNGV. The CDR3 is made up of 15 amino acids. The CDR3 here is CASSPRRSGQETQYF. CDR3 sequence (DNA): TGTGCCAGCAGCCCACGAAGGAGCGGACAAGAGACCCAGTACTTC.

This sequence joins TRBV25-1 and TRBJ2-7, with D maybe TRBD2 (6 bases). V was shortened by 3 bases and J by 4 bases, with 16 bases between the two germline ends. This CDR3 contains 15 residues. In germline, CDR1 is MGHDK, CDR2 SYGVNS. CDR3 sequence reads: CASSDPRVGGYEQYF. CDR3 sequence (DNA): TGTGCCAGCAGTGACCCTCGTGTTGGAGGGTACGAGCAGTACTTC.

This clone came up a few times. The chain uses TRBV29-1 and TRBJ1-1; the D gene is possibly TRBD1 (5 bases). From germline, CDR1 is SQVTM and CDR2 ANQGSEA. This CDR3 has 12 residues. Trimming took 8 bases from V and 1 from J, leaving 11 bases between them. CDR3 nucleotides: TGCAGCCTCGGGACCCGGAACACTGAAGCTTTCTTT. Its translation is CSLGTRNTEAFF. The variable domain in full, with the rest retrieved from reference TRBV29-1 and TRBJ1-1, is SAVISQKPSRDICQRGTSLTIQCQVDSQVTMMFWYRQQPGQSLTLIATANQGSEATYESGFVIDKFPISRPNLTFSTLTVSNMSPEDSSIYLCSLGTRNTEAFFGQGTRLTVV.

The V call is TRBV2, the J call TRBJ2-1; the D is unclear. Germline CDR1 reads SNHLY; CDR2 reads FYNNEI. V was trimmed by 9 bases and J by 15 bases, leaving 18 bases between them. The CDR3 runs 11 residues. CDR3 amino acids: CASIKDRVRFF. CDR3 DNA sequence: TGTGCCAGTATAAAAGACCGGGTTCGGTTCTTC.

The V call is TRBV5-6, the J call TRBJ2-7; 9 nucleotides match TRBD2. Germline trimming cut 2 bases from V and 6 bases from J; bases unmatched to any gene: 12. The CDR3 has 16 residues. Germline lookup yields CDR1 SGHDT and CDR2 YYEEEE. CDR3 in DNA: TGTGCCAGCAGCTTCTCTATAGCGGGAGAGCCGGGCGAGCAGTACTTC. Protein product: CASSFSIAGEPGEQYF.

The chain recombines TRBV30 with TRBJ1-2, with TRBD1 matching 7 bases. This CDR3 region has 14 residues. Germline V CDR1 and CDR2: GTSNPN, SVGIG (reference sequence). Germline trimming cut 3 bases from V and 1 base from J; bases unmatched to any gene: 5. Written as DNA, the CDR3 is TGTGCCTGGAGGGGGCAGGGGGTTAACTATGGCTACACCTTC. Translated, it gives CAWRGQGVNYGYTF. The whole variable domain, filled in from reference TRBV30 and TRBJ1-2, reads SQTIHQWPATLVQPVGSPLSLECTVEGTSNPNLYWYRQAAGRGLQLLFYSVGIGQISSEVPQNLSASRPQDRQFILSSKKLLLSDSGFYLCAWRGQGVNYGYTFGSGTRLTVV.

V is TRBV7-3 and J is TRBJ2-1; no clear D gene. The germline gives CDR1 SGHTA, CDR2 FQGTGA. The CDR3 is made up of 12 amino acids. With 2 bases removed from V and 7 bases from J, the gap between germline ends came to 6 bases. The CDR3 protein is CASSLVGNEQFF. CDR3 nucleotide sequence: TGTGCCAGCAGCTTAGTTGGAAATGAGCAGTTCTTC.

V is TRBV19 and J is TRBJ1-2, with TRBD1 matching 12 bases. After removal of 6 bases from V and 4 bases from J, the junction contained 12 bases not matched to a gene. CDR1 is LNHDA and CDR2 is SQIVND in the germline V gene (reference sequence). This CDR3 comprises 17 residues. The CDR3 DNA reads as TGTGCCAGTAGCGGCACCGGGACAGGGGGCGGGGTCTATGGCTACACCTTC. The encoded protein is CASSGTGTGGGVYGYTF. Full variable domain (outside the CDR3, taken from reference TRBV19 and TRBJ1-2): DGGITQSPKYLFRKEGQNVTLSCEQNLNHDAMYWYRQDPGQGLRLIYYSQIVNDFQKGDIAEGYSVSREKKESFPLTVTSAQKNPTAFYLCASSGTGTGGGVYGYTFGSGTRLTVV.

The J gene is TRBJ1-6, the V gene TRBV6-5; D gene uncertain. In germline, CDR1 is MNHEY, CDR2 SVGAGI. This CDR3 is 14 amino acids long. Between the trimmed V and J ends, which lost 2 bases and 9 bases, there was a span of 11 bases. The CDR3 bases are TGTGCCAGCAGTTACGTCGGTGAGGGTTCACCCCTCCACTTT. Translation gives CASSYVGEGSPLHF.